This T cell receptor (beta chain) was sequenced in a study of blood T cell repertoires in COVID-19. Study at large: In each case, the material was cDNA or gDNA derived from T cells, B-cell-depleted T cells, or PBMCs.

As originally analysed: Reference gene primer amplification gave estimated nucleated cell counts. Here immunoSEQ multiplex PCR was the method, and the copy in TCRdb shows in-frame clones only, minus some. Clone size and the V and J calls come from that table; the DNA yielded D and trimming. The top ten clones hold 2% to 2.5% of a sample with about 230,000 clones, roughly 88% of them seen once. Between the trimmed V and J ends, which lost 3 bases and 7 bases, there was a span of 9 bases. This CDR3 has 12 amino acids. This chain connects TRBV12-3 or TRBV12-4 to TRBJ1-2; D unclear. The receptor was isolated from a middle-aged woman with acute COVID-19. The sample was PBMCs or T cells enriched from blood (not recorded which). DNA for the CDR3: TGTGCCAGCAGTTTGGCGGTCCGTGGCTACACCTTC. Translation: CASSLAVRGYTF.